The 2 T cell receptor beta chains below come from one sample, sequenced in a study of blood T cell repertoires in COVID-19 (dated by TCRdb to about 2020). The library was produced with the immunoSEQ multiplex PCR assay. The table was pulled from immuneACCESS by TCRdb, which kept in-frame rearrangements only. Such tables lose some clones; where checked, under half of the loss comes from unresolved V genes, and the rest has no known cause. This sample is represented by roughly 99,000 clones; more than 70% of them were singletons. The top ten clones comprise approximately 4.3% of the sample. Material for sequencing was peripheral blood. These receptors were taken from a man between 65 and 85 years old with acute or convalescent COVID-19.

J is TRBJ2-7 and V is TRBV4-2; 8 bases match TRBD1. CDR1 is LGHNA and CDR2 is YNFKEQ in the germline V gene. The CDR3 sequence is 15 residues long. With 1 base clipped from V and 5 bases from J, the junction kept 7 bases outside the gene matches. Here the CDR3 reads CASSQVATGAHEQYF. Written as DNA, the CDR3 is TGTGCCAGCAGCCAAGTGGCGACAGGGGCCCACGAGCAGTACTTC.

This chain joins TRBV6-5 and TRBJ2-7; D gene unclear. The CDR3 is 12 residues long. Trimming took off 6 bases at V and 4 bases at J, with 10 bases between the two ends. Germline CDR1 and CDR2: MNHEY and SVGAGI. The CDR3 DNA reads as TGTGCCAGCAGATTATCGGTATACGAGCAGTACTTC. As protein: CASRLSVYEQYF.